This T cell receptor beta chain stems from a study of OX40 agonist ivuxolimab in advanced cancers. Study summary: One hepatocellular carcinoma and a couple of cutaneous melanoma patients partially responded.

Study-wide results and limits: The study observed clonal expansion of CD4+ and CD8+ blood T cells by week 6 at 0.1 to 3.0 mg/kg.

CDR1 and CDR2 (germline): MNHEY, SMNVEV (reference sequence). The CDR3 consists of 16 residues. V dropped 2 bases and J dropped 6; count of bases not matched to a gene: 9. This clone has more than one count but fewer than ten. What it binds is not known. Profiling relied on immunoSEQ multiplex PCR, and the TCRdb table lists in-frame clones only, not all of them. The table includes 55,000 to 85,000 clones, roughly 85% detected once. The gene calls are TRBV27 and TRBJ2-2; 7 nucleotides match TRBD1. The sample in question was CD4+ or CD8+ T cells sorted from blood, obtained in a trial of the OX40 agonist ivuxolimab. The TCR sequence derives from an adult with an advanced solid tumor such as melanoma, head and neck, liver or kidney cancer. The CDR3 region is CASSLQAGGVSGELFF. CDR3 sequence (DNA): TGTGCCAGCAGTTTACAGGCAGGGGGAGTATCCGGGGAGCTGTTTTTT.